This TCR beta chain came from a study of blood T cell repertoires in COVID-19. About the study: Material from acute and convalescent COVID-19 was sourced from the United States, Italy and Spain.

Per the study methods: Reference gene primer amplification yielded estimated nucleated cell counts. Repertoires were generated with immunoSEQ multiplex PCR, while TCRdb's copy carries only in-frame clones and drops some. That table is the source of V, J and clone size, and D and trimming were worked out from the DNA. Of under 150,000 clones in the sample, 85% to 90% are singletons; the top ten hold 2% to 2.5%. The sequenced sample was peripheral blood. This clonotype was sampled from a human donor in a cohort sampled during active COVID-19.

Written as DNA, the CDR3 is TGTGCCTGGACTTCCGCGTATGGCTACACCTTC. Translated: CAWTSAYGYTF. The rearrangement uses TRBV30 and TRBJ1-2; no clear D. V dropped 4 bases and J dropped 5 bases, with 8 bases sitting between them. The CDR3 loop spans 11 amino acids. Germline V gives CDR1 GTSNPN, CDR2 SVGIG (reference sequence).